Shown below are 6 T cell receptor beta chains from a single sample sequenced in a study of shared clonotypes between healthy human individuals (TCRdb year 2020). The method was the immunoSEQ multiplex PCR assay. TCRdb provides this immuneACCESS table in a form limited to in-frame rearrangements. Some clones are lacking; in checked studies, under half of them reflect an unresolved V gene, and why the rest are absent is not known. This sample is represented by about 560,000 clones; around 77% of them were singletons. The top ten hold more than 10% of the sample. Sequencing used PBMCs. The source is a woman aged 40 to 55 in good health. Some clones in this sample may be carry-over from other donors' samples.

CDR3 amino acids: CASTGQGLYEQYF. CDR3 nucleotide sequence: TGTGCCAGCACGGGACAGGGTCTTTACGAGCAGTACTTC. The V gene is TRBV6-4, the J gene TRBJ2-7; 9 bases line up with TRBD1. Per the germline V gene, CDR1 is MRHNA and CDR2 is SNTAGT. After removal of 7 bases from V and 4 bases from J, the junction contained 5 bases not matched to a gene. The CDR3 consists of 13 residues.

As for this clone: This may stem from a read error, because a much larger clone lies one nucleotide away. V usage is TRBV14 and J usage is TRBJ2-5; 9 bases fit TRBD1. The ends lost 4 bases at V and 3 bases at J; junction bases unmatched: 0. CDR1 and CDR2 from the germline V gene are SGHDN and FVKESK. This CDR3 region has 13 residues. This chain's CDR3 is CASSRDREETQYF. CDR3 DNA: TGTGCCAGCAGCCGGGACAGGGAAGAGACCCAGTACTTC. Full variable domain (outside the CDR3, taken from reference TRBV14 and TRBJ2-5): EAGVTQFPSHSVIEKGQTVTLRCDPISGHDNLYWYRRVMGKEIKFLLHFVKESKQDESGMPNNRFLAERTGGTYSTLKVQPAELEDSGVYFCASSRDREETQYFGPGTRLLVL.

In its sample, this clone was seen once. This CDR3 reads CASTRTLAGVLETQYF. DNA for the CDR3: TGTGCCAGCACTAGGACCTTAGCGGGAGTTTTGGAGACCCAGTACTTC. This chain uses TRBV11-2 with TRBJ2-5, with TRBD2 identical over 9 bases. Trimming at V came to 7 bases and at J to 5 bases, leaving 14 bases not matched to a gene. CDR3 length: 16 residues. Germline-derived CDR1 and CDR2 are SGHAT and FQNNGV.

This rearrangement joins TRBV20-1 to TRBJ2-7; no clear D. CDR1 is DFQATT, CDR2 SNEGSKA, per germline (reference sequence). Trimming removed 3 bases from V and 6 bases from J, with 9 bases in between. The CDR3 covers 11 residues. For the CDR3, the DNA is TGCAGTGCTAGCGCAGCGCTCGAGCAGTACTTC. It codes for CSASAALEQYF.

This rearrangement joins TRBV11-2 to TRBJ2-7; 12 bases match TRBD2. Germline V gene sequence: CDR1 SGHAT, CDR2 FQNNGV. The CDR3 extends over 19 amino acids. The V and J ends lost 0 bases and 7 bases, in that order; junction bases with no gene match: 16. CDR3 nucleotides: TGTGCCAGCAGCTTAGATTACAGGCAGCTAGCGGGAGGGGGGAAGGAGCAGTACTTC. It codes for CASSLDYRQLAGGGKEQYF.

This clone was detected once. The chain links TRBV4-1 to TRBJ2-7; 9 bases align to TRBD2. The CDR3 is made up of 17 amino acids. The V and J ends lost 1 base and 0 bases, in that order; junction bases with no gene match: 7. Germline CDR1 MGHRA, CDR2 YSYEKL. Here the CDR3 DNA reads TGCGCCAGCAGCCAAGTACAAGGACTAGCGTCCTCCTACGAGCAGTACTTC. Amino acids: CASSQVQGLASSYEQYF.